The 27 T cell receptor beta chains below were found in one sample sequenced in a study of molecular identifiers for immune sequencing clone quantification. TCRdb called the PCR reads again in MiXCR, with one record for every CDR3 protein. The repertoire consists of about 500,000 distinct CDR3 sequences, with about a fifth occurring once and the leading ten covering around 0.84%. The sample taken for sequencing was naive CD8+ T cells from blood, with Jurkat cell RNA spiked in. Subset: FACS-sorted CD8+CD4-CCR7+CD45RA+ naive T cells. The receptor source for this set is a human donor in good health. Some libraries in this study had Jurkat cell RNA spiked in.

This clonotype has at least ten counts. This sequence joins TRBV4-3 and TRBJ1-2, with 10 nucleotides matching TRBD1. This CDR3 has 14 residues. The germline V gene encodes CDR1 LGHNA and CDR2 YSLEER. Unmatched junction bases numbered 8, after V lost 4 bases and J lost 9 bases. The CDR3 region has the DNA TGCGCCAGCAGCCCTACGGGGACAGGGGCGAGCTACACCTTC. Translation: CASSPTGTGASYTF.

This clonotype was detected only a few times. The rearrangement joins TRBV18 to TRBJ2-7; a possible D gene is TRBD1 (6 bases). Germline-derived CDR1 and CDR2 are KGHSH and LQKENI. CDR3 size: 14 residues. V was clipped by 1 base and J by 3 bases, with 10 bases between them. CDR3 nucleotide sequence: TGTGCCAGCTCACCACGGTCAGGGGACTACGAGCAGTACTTC. It encodes CASSPRSGDYEQYF.

The chain is built from TRBV11-2 and TRBJ2-2, with D possibly being TRBD1 (5 bases). CDR1 is SGHAT, CDR2 FQNNGV, per germline. With 5 bases removed from V and 3 bases from J, the gap between germline ends came to 16 bases. The CDR3 spans 16 residues. The CDR3 loop is CASSIPYRMDTGELFF. CDR3 nucleotides: TGTGCCAGCAGCATCCCGTACAGGATGGACACCGGGGAGCTGTTTTTT.

The chain joins TRBV15 to TRBJ2-3; TRBD1 matches 7 bases. Looked up from germline, CDR1 is LNHNV and CDR2 is YYDKDF (reference sequence). V shed 1 base, J shed 4 bases, and the junction held 5 bases outside the gene matches. This CDR3 is 15 amino acids long. CDR3 region: CATSRGQGSADTQYF. Here the CDR3 DNA reads TGTGCCACCAGCAGAGGACAGGGTAGTGCAGATACGCAGTATTTT.

This clonotype was seen at least ten times. This chain uses TRBV13 with TRBJ2-4; D gene unclear. This CDR3 region has 13 residues. V was pared by 0 bases and J by 6 bases, with 6 bases between. The germline V gene encodes CDR1 PRHDT and CDR2 FYEKMQ (reference sequence). The CDR3 loop reads CASSLGQRNIQYF. As DNA, the CDR3 is TGTGCCAGCAGCTTAGGTCAAAGAAACATTCAGTACTTC. The full variable domain, its missing parts supplied by reference TRBV13 and TRBJ2-4, is AAGVIQSPRHLIKEKRETATLKCYPIPRHDTVYWYQQGPGQDPQFLISFYEKMQSDKGSIPDRFSAQQFSDYHSELNMSSLELGDSALYFCASSLGQRNIQYFGAGTRLSVL.

This clonotype was picked up many times. CDR3 in DNA: TGTGCCAGCAGCTCTCAGCGGGAGACTAGCACAGATACGCAGTATTTT. Translation: CASSSQRETSTDTQYF. The V and J genes are TRBV7-9 and TRBJ2-3, with 8 bases identical to TRBD2. Germline V gene lookup returns CDR1 SEHNR and CDR2 FQNEAQ (reference sequence). This CDR3 contains 16 residues. The V and J ends lost 4 bases and 0 bases, in that order; junction bases with no gene match: 6. Full variable domain (missing parts from reference TRBV7-9 and TRBJ2-3): DTGVSQNPRHKITKRGQNVTFRCDPISEHNRLYWYRQTLGQGPEFLTYFQNEAQLEKSRLLSDRFSAERPKGSFSTLEIQRTEQGDSAMYLCASSSQRETSTDTQYFGPGTRLTVL.

The chain carries TRBV7-9 and TRBJ2-3; 11 bases are shared with TRBD2. There are 19 residues in the CDR3. V lost 0 bases to trimming and J lost 3 bases; unmatched junction nucleotides: 11. The germline V gene encodes CDR1 SEHNR and CDR2 FQNEAQ (reference sequence). CDR3 in DNA: TGTGCCAGCAGCTTAGCGCCCACTAGCGGGAGCCGTGGTACAGATACGCAGTATTTT. It codes for CASSLAPTSGSRGTDTQYF.

This clonotype was seen at least ten times. The chain links TRBV7-9 to TRBJ1-5; weak D call: TRBD1 (5 bases). Germline CDR1 SEHNR, CDR2 FQNEAQ (reference sequence). Trimming pared 1 base from V and 4 bases from J, leaving 14 bases between. The CDR3 has 16 residues. The DNA of the CDR3 is TGTGCCAGCAGCTTAGTCAGGGAGGTACAGAATCAGCCCCAGCATTTT. The encoded protein is CASSLVREVQNQPQHF.

This clonotype has at least ten counts. This chain joins TRBV11-3 and TRBJ2-1; D is ambiguous. The CDR3 contains 16 residues. V was clipped by 5 bases and J by 4 bases, with 18 bases between them. Looked up from germline, CDR1 is SGHNT and CDR2 is YENEEA. CDR3 nucleotide sequence: TGTGCCAGCAGCACCCGTCATGAAGAACCTTACAATGAGCAGTTCTTC. Translation gives CASSTRHEEPYNEQFF.

Comments on this clonotype: Possible read error: a much larger clone is one base away. V gene TRBV5-1 combines with J gene TRBJ1-5; D uncertain. CDR1 and CDR2 (germline): SGHRS, YFSETQ. CDR3 length: 13 residues. The CDR3 nucleotides read TGCGCCAGCAGCTTTCAAGCGGGTCAGCCCCTGCATTTT. Translating gives CASSFQAGQPLHF.

In this sample, this clonotype turned up a few times. The chain joins TRBV6-5 to TRBJ2-4, with TRBD2 as a possible D gene (5 bases). Germline assignment: CDR1 MNHEY and CDR2 SVGAGI. This CDR3 comprises 11 residues. V was clipped by 5 bases and J by 13 bases, with 12 bases between them. CDR3 region: CASSPGVGQYF. The CDR3 DNA follows: TGTGCCAGCAGTCCCGGGGTTGGACAGTACTTC.

The CDR3 is CASSLESRADSPLHF. CDR3 nucleotides: TGTGCCAGCAGTTTGGAATCCAGGGCTGATTCACCCCTCCACTTT. The rearrangement joins TRBV28 to TRBJ1-6; tentatively, D is TRBD1 (5 bases). The CDR3 totals 15 residues. Germline CDR1 MDHEN, CDR2 SYDVKM. V lost 3 bases and J lost 8, with 14 bases in between.

This clonotype was recorded many times. This chain joins TRBV6-2 or TRBV6-3 and TRBJ2-3; no clear D. V shed 7 bases and J shed 4 bases, with 12 bases lying between them. Germline assignment: CDR1 MNHEY and CDR2 SVGEGT. The CDR3 is 13 amino acids. DNA of the CDR3: TGTGCCAGCACCCCTCCCCCGGCAGATACGCAGTATTTT. This translates into CASTPPPADTQYF.

This clonotype was counted many times. V gene TRBV4-1 combines with J gene TRBJ2-3, with D tentatively TRBD2 (6 bases). The CDR3 loop spans 15 amino acids. Germline values: CDR1 MGHRA, CDR2 YSYEKL. V was clipped by 0 bases and J by 1 base, with 8 bases between them. The CDR3 spells CASSQDGGGTDTQYF. CDR3 DNA: TGCGCCAGCAGCCAAGACGGGGGTGGCACAGATACGCAGTATTTT.

This clonotype came up a few times. CDR3 residues: CASSTGHPQYF. CDR3 DNA sequence: TGTGCCAGCAGCACAGGACATCCCCAGTACTTC. The chain couples TRBV6-1 to TRBJ2-5; maybe TRBD1 (5 bases). The germline gives CDR1 MNHNS, CDR2 SASEGT. The CDR3 covers 11 residues. V dropped 6 bases and J dropped 9 bases, with 11 bases sitting between them.

The table lists this clonotype with many counts. The rearrangement links TRBV7-6 to TRBJ2-3; D not resolved. Trimming took 2 bases from V and 6 from J, leaving 12 bases between them. Germline assignment: CDR1 SGHVS and CDR2 FNYEAQ. The CDR3 runs 14 residues. This chain's CDR3 is CASSLLQSRDTQYF. The CDR3 bases are TGTGCCAGCAGCTTATTACAGTCGAGGGATACGCAGTATTTT.

The genes are TRBV7-9 and TRBJ1-1; TRBD1 aligns across 8 bases. CDR3 size: 15 residues. Germline V gene data show CDR1 as SEHNR and CDR2 as FQNEAQ (reference sequence). J lost 6 bases, V lost 5 bases, and 11 bases had no gene match. CDR3 sequence (DNA): TGTGCCAGCAGCCACCTAACAGGGGGGGTGGCTGAAGCTTTCTTT. Encoded protein: CASSHLTGGVAEAFF.

In its sample, this clonotype was seen many times. The CDR3 sequence is CASSHRLAGFTDTQYF. The DNA of the CDR3 is TGTGCCAGCAGTCACCGACTAGCGGGATTCACAGATACGCAGTATTTT. The V gene is TRBV12-3 or TRBV12-4, the J gene TRBJ2-3; 11 nucleotides align to TRBD2. The CDR3 contains 16 residues. The V and J ends lost 5 bases and 2 bases, in that order; junction bases with no gene match: 6.

This clonotype was observed a handful of times. This chain links TRBV19 with TRBJ1-5; D remains unclear. The CDR3 covers 12 residues. The germline gives CDR1 LNHDA, CDR2 SQIVND (reference sequence). V lost 3 bases, J lost 6 bases, and 6 bases lay in between. The CDR3 coding sequence is TGTGCCAGTAGTATCTCTGCTCAGCCCCAGCATTTT. This sequence encodes CASSISAQPQHF.

Notes on this clonotype: The junction shows a germline mismatch at one end, possibly a read error. The chain employs TRBV5-6 and TRBJ2-7, with TRBD2 as a possible D gene (6 bases). Looked up from germline, CDR1 is SGHDT and CDR2 is YYEEEE. There are 14 residues in the CDR3. The CDR3 sequence: CAGSLAGTSYEQYF. The CDR3 DNA reads TGTGCCGGCAGCTTGGCCGGGACTTCCTACGAGCAGTACTTC.

This clonotype was recorded a few times. The chain carries TRBV10-2 and TRBJ1-2; D not resolved. This CDR3 is 15 amino acids long. V was shortened by 2 bases and J by 0 bases, with 10 bases between the two germline ends. The V gene's germline CDR1 is WSHSY and CDR2 SAAADI. CDR3 in DNA: TGCGCCAGCAGTGAGAGGGTACAGTCTAACTATGGCTACACCTTC. Protein product: CASSERVQSNYGYTF.

This clonotype has a handful of counts. One end of the junction does not line up with germline, which may come from a read error. This chain uses TRBV7-3 with TRBJ2-7, with 9 bases identical to TRBD1. The CDR3 runs 15 residues. Germline CDR1 reads SGHTA; CDR2 reads FQGTGA. The CDR3 region has the DNA TGTGCCAGCAGCACCAACGGACAGGGGAATTACGAGCTGTACTTC. Encoded protein: CASSTNGQGNYELYF.

This clonotype was seen at least ten times. This chain connects TRBV27 to TRBJ2-7, with D tentatively TRBD1 or TRBD2 (5 bases each). The V end was cut by 6 bases, the J end by 7 bases, with 22 bases between. From germline, CDR1 is MNHEY and CDR2 SMNVEV (reference sequence). The CDR3 runs to 15 residues. Written as DNA, the CDR3 is TGTGCCAGCAGCCGGAGAACCCGTGGGACGGAGGAGCAGTACTTC. Amino acid sequence: CASSRRTRGTEEQYF.

This clonotype was counted many times. The V gene is TRBV9, the J gene TRBJ1-1; D might be TRBD1 (6 bases). Looked up from germline, CDR1 is SGDLS and CDR2 is YYNGEE. The CDR3 contains 15 residues. V lost 0 bases and J 0 bases, leaving 9 bases between the germline ends. Here the CDR3 DNA reads TGTGCCAGCAGCGTAGGAGGACAGTTGAACACTGAAGCTTTCTTT. It codes for CASSVGGQLNTEAFF.

The table lists this clonotype with many counts. The V call is TRBV12-3 or TRBV12-4, the J call TRBJ2-5; D is ambiguous. The ends were cut back, 4 bases at V and 1 base at J, with 4 bases in the middle. This CDR3 region has 12 residues. CDR3 sequence reads: CASSYGQETQYF. CDR3 nucleotides: TGTGCCAGCAGTTATGGCCAAGAGACCCAGTACTTC.

This clonotype was recorded a few times. The rearrangement links TRBV5-5 to TRBJ2-7, with D possibly matching TRBD1 (6 bases). This CDR3 contains 18 residues. Germline values: CDR1 SGHKS, CDR2 YYEKEE (reference sequence). The ends were cut back, 4 bases at V and 2 bases at J, with 25 bases in the middle. The CDR3 sequence is CASSTEKGLTGLTYEQYF. In nucleotides, the CDR3 is TGTGCCAGCAGCACCGAAAAGGGTTTGACAGGCCTAACCTACGAGCAGTACTTC.

This clonotype has ten or more counts. The rearrangement links TRBV25-1 to TRBJ2-7, with D uncertain. In germline, CDR1 is MGHDK, CDR2 SYGVNS. This CDR3 has 12 residues. Trimming shortened V by 1 base and J by 5 bases, and 6 bases separated the two germline ends. The CDR3 protein is CASSEFTDEQYF. For the CDR3, the DNA is TGTGCCAGCAGTGAATTTACGGACGAGCAGTACTTC.